This TCR beta chain was recovered during a study of T cells in women clearing cervical HPV infection. This CDR3 is 14 amino acids long. Germline V gene sequence: CDR1 SNHLY, CDR2 FYNNEI. The V gene end was trimmed by 10 bases and the J gene end by 8 bases; junction bases not matched to a gene: 15. All donors had a single incident cervical HPV16 infection, not prevalent. Repertoires were generated with immunoSEQ multiplex PCR, while TCRdb's copy carries only in-frame clones and drops some. The sample has some 31,000 clones. With respect to this clone: The sequenced fragment ends 3 residues before the CDR3 boundary, so the rest is inferred from the germline J gene.

Sequencing used blood buffy coat. The TCR was taken from a woman aged 18-70 years with a cervical HPV16 infection that either progressed to CIN3+ or cleared (not recorded which). V and J are TRBV2 and TRBJ2-3; 7 bases map to TRBD2. The DNA read from the CDR3 is TGTGCCACCGGGACTACCGGCGGCGGGGGTACG. This gives the protein CATGTTGGGGT. The CDR3 in full is CATGTTGGGGTQYF. Full variable domain (remainder filled in from reference TRBV2 and TRBJ2-3): EPEVTQTPSHQVTQMGQEVILRCVPISNHLYFYWYRQILGQKVEFLVSFYNNEISEKSEIFDDQFSVERPDGSNFTLKIRSTKLEDSAMYFCATGTTGGGGTQYFGPGTRLTVL.